Below, 11 T cell receptor beta chains from the same sample are listed, as sequenced in a study of identical twins. TCRdb recomputed calls from the 5' RACE reads with MiXCR, one row per CDR3 protein. Of about 920,000 distinct CDR3 sequences in the sample, around 12% were seen once. The sample was also linked to a second study, of yellow fever vaccine responses in identical twins.

The specimen sequenced was PBMCs. The origin of the receptors is a woman between 18 and 29 years old in good health.

This clonotype was counted only a few times. This sequence joins TRBV12-3 or TRBV12-4 and TRBJ1-5, with TRBD1 matching 10 bases. J gave up 5 bases and V 6 bases, and 4 bases lay outside the gene matches. The CDR3 has 14 amino acids. CDR3 in amino acids: CASSSTGGHQPQHF. The CDR3 coding sequence is TGTGCCAGCAGCTCGACAGGGGGCCATCAGCCCCAGCATTTT.

This clonotype showed up many times. The chain couples TRBV5-4 to TRBJ2-2; D is ambiguous. Germline loops: CDR1 SGHNT, CDR2 YYREEE (reference sequence). The CDR3 is made up of 11 amino acids. The V gene lost 4 bases and the J gene lost 6 bases, with 4 bases spanning the gap. This CDR3 reads CASSGAGELFF. The CDR3 nucleotides are TGTGCCAGCAGCGGGGCCGGGGAGCTGTTTTTT.

This clonotype was observed a few times. This rearrangement joins TRBV5-1 to TRBJ2-3; D is unclear. V lost 3 bases, J lost 4 bases, and 9 bases lay in between. The CDR3 totals 13 residues. The germline gives CDR1 SGHRS, CDR2 YFSETQ. CDR3 sequence: CASSYGASDTQYF. The CDR3 region has the DNA TGCGCCAGCAGCTACGGCGCATCAGATACGCAGTATTTT.

This clonotype was counted only a few times. The CDR3 DNA follows: TGCGCCAGCAGCTTAGAATCCACTGAAGCTTTCTTT. This gives the protein CASSLESTEAFF. The J gene is TRBJ1-1, the V gene TRBV5-1; D remains ambiguous. The CDR3 consists of 12 residues. The germline gives CDR1 SGHRS, CDR2 YFSETQ. The V gene lost 2 bases and the J gene lost 4 bases, with 6 bases spanning the gap.

CDR3 protein: CSVEGAGAPTQYF. CDR3 in DNA: TGCAGCGTTGAGGGCGCCGGAGCGCCTACCCAGTACTTC. The rearrangement joins TRBV29-1 to TRBJ2-5; D not certain. Trimming cost V 3 bases and J 8 bases, with 16 bases left between them. CDR3 length: 13 amino acids. CDR1 and CDR2 (germline): SQVTM, ANQGSEA.

This CDR3 is CSVPTGDPYSYNEQFF. In DNA form, the CDR3 reads TGCAGCGTACCTACAGGGGACCCTTACTCCTACAATGAGCAGTTCTTC. The chain links TRBV29-1 to TRBJ2-1; TRBD1 matches 7 bases. CDR1 and CDR2 from the germline V gene are SQVTM and ANQGSEA. V was clipped by 6 bases and J by 0 bases; unmatched bases: 11. The CDR3 loop spans 16 amino acids.

This clonotype was seen ten or more times. The CDR3 sequence is CAISERSNEQFF. CDR3 sequence (DNA): TGTGCCATCAGTGAAAGGTCGAATGAGCAGTTCTTC. The chain combines TRBV10-3 with TRBJ2-1; no reliable D call. The CDR3 runs to 12 residues. V was cut by 3 bases and J by 7 bases, with 7 bases left in between. Germline V gene lookup returns CDR1 ENHRY and CDR2 SYGVKD.

V usage is TRBV3-1 and J usage is TRBJ2-1; 8 nucleotides align to TRBD2. Germline CDR1 reads LGHDT; CDR2 reads YNNKEL (reference sequence). The CDR3 contains 13 residues. The trim removed 3 bases at V and 9 bases at J, leaving 4 bases unmatched. CDR3 residues: CASSHTSGGEQFF. CDR3 bases: TGTGCCAGCAGCCATACTAGCGGAGGTGAGCAGTTCTTC.

The rearrangement uses TRBV12-3 or TRBV12-4 and TRBJ1-5; the D gene is possibly TRBD1 (6 bases). Trimming cost V 7 bases and J 7 bases, with 11 bases left between them. This CDR3 is built from 12 residues. CDR3 in amino acids: CASNAGDQPQHF. In DNA form, the CDR3 reads TGTGCCAGCAACGCAGGGGACCAGCCCCAGCATTTT.

This clonotype was counted ten times or more. The chain couples TRBV20-1 to TRBJ2-5, with a tentative D call TRBD2 (5 bases). Trimming took 6 bases from V and 0 from J, leaving 5 bases between them. Germline V gives CDR1 DFQATT, CDR2 SNEGSKA (reference sequence). The CDR3 consists of 11 residues. The DNA for the CDR3 is TGCAGTGCAGCGGACCAAGAGACCCAGTACTTC. Residues: CSAADQETQYF.

This chain links TRBV6-5 with TRBJ1-2, with 11 positions matching TRBD1. The V and J ends lost 2 bases and 6 bases, in that order; junction bases with no gene match: 5. The CDR3 loop spans 15 amino acids. The germline V gene encodes CDR1 MNHEY and CDR2 SVGAGI. The CDR3 sequence is CASSYEDRGRNGYTF. The CDR3, as DNA: TGTGCCAGCAGTTACGAGGACAGGGGGCGGAATGGCTACACCTTC.